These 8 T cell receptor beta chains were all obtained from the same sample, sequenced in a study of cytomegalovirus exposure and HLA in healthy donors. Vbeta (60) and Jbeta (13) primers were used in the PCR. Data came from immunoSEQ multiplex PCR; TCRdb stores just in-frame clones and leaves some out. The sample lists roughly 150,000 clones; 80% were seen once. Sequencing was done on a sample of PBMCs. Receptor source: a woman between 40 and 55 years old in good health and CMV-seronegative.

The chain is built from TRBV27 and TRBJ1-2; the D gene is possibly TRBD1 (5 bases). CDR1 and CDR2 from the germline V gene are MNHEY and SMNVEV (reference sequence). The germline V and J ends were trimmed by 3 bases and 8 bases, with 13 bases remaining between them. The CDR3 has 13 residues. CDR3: CASSFSLRGGYTF. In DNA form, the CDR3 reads TGTGCCAGCAGTTTTTCCCTAAGGGGAGGCTACACCTTC.

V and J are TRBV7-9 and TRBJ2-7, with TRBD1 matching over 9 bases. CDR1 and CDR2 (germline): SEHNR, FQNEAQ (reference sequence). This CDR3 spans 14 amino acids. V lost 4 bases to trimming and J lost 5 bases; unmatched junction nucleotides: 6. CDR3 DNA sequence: TGTGCCAGCAGCTCCGACAGGGGGTCAAACGAGCAGTACTTC. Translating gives CASSSDRGSNEQYF.

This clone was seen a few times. The CDR3 DNA sequence: TGTGCCAGCAGCTGGACAGGGGGAGCTGGAAACACCATATATTTT. Translation gives CASSWTGGAGNTIYF. The V gene is TRBV6-5, the J gene TRBJ1-3, with 10 bases fitting TRBD1. V dropped 6 bases and J dropped 2; count of bases not matched to a gene: 4. Germline V CDR1 and CDR2: MNHEY, SVGAGI. The length of the CDR3 is 15 residues.

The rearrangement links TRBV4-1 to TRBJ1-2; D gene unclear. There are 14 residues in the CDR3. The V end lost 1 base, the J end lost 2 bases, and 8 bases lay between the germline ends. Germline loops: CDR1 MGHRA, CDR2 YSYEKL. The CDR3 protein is CASSQAGLNYGYTF. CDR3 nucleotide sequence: TGCGCCAGCAGCCAAGCAGGTCTAAACTATGGCTACACCTTC.

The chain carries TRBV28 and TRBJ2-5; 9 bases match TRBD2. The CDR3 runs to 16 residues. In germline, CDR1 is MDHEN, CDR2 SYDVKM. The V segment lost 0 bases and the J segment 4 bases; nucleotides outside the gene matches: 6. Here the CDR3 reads CASSLWASGIGETQYF. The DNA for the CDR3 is TGTGCCAGCAGTTTATGGGCTAGCGGGATAGGAGAGACCCAGTACTTC.

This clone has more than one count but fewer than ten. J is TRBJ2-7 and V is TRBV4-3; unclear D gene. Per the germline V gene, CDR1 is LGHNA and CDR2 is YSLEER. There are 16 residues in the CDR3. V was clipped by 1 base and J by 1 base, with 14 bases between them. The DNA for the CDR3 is TGCGCCAGCAGCCAAGCTTTCGCGGATCCGTCCTACGAGCAGTACTTC. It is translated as CASSQAFADPSYEQYF.

The CDR3 DNA follows: TGTGCCAGCACTTCCGCGGCGGGCACTGAAGCTTTCTTT. It encodes CASTSAAGTEAFF. V and J are TRBV6-1 and TRBJ1-1; D remains unclear. V gave up 7 bases and J gave up 4 bases, with 13 bases separating them. Germline lookup yields CDR1 MNHNS and CDR2 SASEGT. The CDR3 is 13 residues long.

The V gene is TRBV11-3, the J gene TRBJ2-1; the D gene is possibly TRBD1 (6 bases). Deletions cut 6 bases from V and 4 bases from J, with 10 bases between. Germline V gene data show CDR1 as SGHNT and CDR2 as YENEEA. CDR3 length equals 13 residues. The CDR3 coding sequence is TGTGCCAGCAGTCTCGACAGGTACAATGAGCAGTTCTTC. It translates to CASSLDRYNEQFF.